These 22 T cell receptor beta chains were sequenced from one sample in a study of cytomegalovirus exposure and HLA in healthy donors. PCR was performed using 60 Vbeta and 13 Jbeta primers. Profiling relied on immunoSEQ multiplex PCR, and the TCRdb table lists in-frame clones only, not all of them. The sample has over 130,000 clones; more than 60% are singletons. The sample taken for sequencing was PBMCs. Every receptor here comes from a woman aged 55-69 years in good health and CMV-seronegative.

The CDR3 is CASRTSGISHEQYF. CDR3 DNA sequence: TGTGCCAGCAGGACTAGCGGGATATCCCACGAGCAGTACTTC. This chain connects TRBV6-1 to TRBJ2-7; 11 bases match TRBD2. Unmatched junction bases numbered 6, after V lost 6 bases and J lost 5 bases. Germline values: CDR1 MNHNS, CDR2 SASEGT. The CDR3 sequence is 14 residues long.

This clone was seen a few times. The rearrangement joins TRBV28 to TRBJ1-1; D may be TRBD1 (5 bases). The V gene lost 2 bases and the J gene lost 0 bases, with 10 bases spanning the gap. The CDR3 runs to 15 residues. CDR1 and CDR2 (germline): MDHEN, SYDVKM. For the CDR3, the DNA is TGTGCCAGCAGTTTAAGACAGACAATGAACACTGAAGCTTTCTTT. This encodes CASSLRQTMNTEAFF.

The chain employs TRBV7-9 and TRBJ2-3; 14 positions match TRBD2. The CDR3 extends over 17 amino acids. Germline CDR1 is SEHNR and CDR2 is FQNEAQ (reference sequence). V dropped 2 bases and J dropped 5; count of bases not matched to a gene: 6. CDR3 sequence reads: CASSLPGTSGSGDTQYF. In DNA, the CDR3 is TGTGCCAGCAGCTTACCCGGGACTAGCGGGAGTGGAGATACGCAGTATTTT.

The chain links TRBV29-1 to TRBJ1-2; 8 positions agree with TRBD1. The CDR3 loop spans 14 amino acids. Germline assignment: CDR1 SQVTM and CDR2 ANQGSEA. V shed 7 bases, J shed 7 bases, and the junction held 14 bases outside the gene matches. Here the CDR3 DNA reads TGCAGCGGCGACAGGGGTTCGTTGTGGGGTGGCTACACCTTC. Amino acid sequence: CSGDRGSLWGGYTF. The variable domain in full, completed from reference TRBV29-1 and TRBJ1-2, reads SAVISQKPSRDICQRGTSLTIQCQVDSQVTMMFWYRQQPGQSLTLIATANQGSEATYESGFVIDKFPISRPNLTFSTLTVSNMSPEDSSIYLCSGDRGSLWGGYTFGSGTRLTVV.

This clone was detected a few times. This chain links TRBV18 with TRBJ1-1, with 8 bases aligning to TRBD1. V lost 5 bases, J lost 0 bases, and 2 bases stayed unmatched. In germline, CDR1 is KGHSH, CDR2 LQKENI. This CDR3 is built from 14 residues. The CDR3: CASSDRGLNTEAFF. The CDR3 DNA reads as TGTGCCAGCTCAGACAGGGGCTTGAACACTGAAGCTTTCTTT.

CDR3 protein: CASISGGNTGELFF. As DNA, the CDR3 is TGTGCCAGTATATCGGGGGGAAACACCGGGGAGCTGTTTTTT. The J gene is TRBJ2-2, the V gene TRBV19, with TRBD2 matching 7 bases. V shed 7 bases, J shed 2 bases, and the junction held 4 bases outside the gene matches. The germline CDR1 and CDR2 sequences are LNHDA and SQIVND (reference sequence). The CDR3 extends over 14 amino acids.

J is TRBJ2-3 and V is TRBV18; maybe TRBD2 (5 bases). The CDR3 extends over 15 amino acids. Germline V gene sequence: CDR1 KGHSH, CDR2 LQKENI. The V end was cut by 2 bases, the J end by 1 base, with 10 bases between. The CDR3 is CASSPGLVGTDTQYF. The CDR3 DNA sequence: TGTGCCAGCTCACCAGGACTCGTAGGCACAGATACGCAGTATTTT.

The chain couples TRBV28 to TRBJ1-2; the match to TRBD1 covers 8 bases. The CDR3 consists of 16 residues. V trimming: 2 bases; J trimming: 5 bases; junction bases outside the gene matches: 10. Germline assignment: CDR1 MDHEN and CDR2 SYDVKM. The CDR3 sequence: CASSLITGGSVYGYTF. CDR3 DNA sequence: TGTGCCAGCAGTTTAATTACAGGGGGAAGCGTATATGGCTACACCTTC.

Comment on this clone: A read error may account for a junction end that differs from germline. The V and J genes are TRBV7-9 and TRBJ1-2, with a weak D call TRBD1 (6 bases). This CDR3 region has 12 residues. Looked up from germline, CDR1 is SEHNR and CDR2 is FQNEAQ (reference sequence). CDR3 residues: CSSSLQGYGYTF. The DNA for the CDR3 is TGTTCCAGCAGCTTACAGGGCTATGGCTACACCTTC. The whole variable domain, remainder taken from reference TRBV7-9 and TRBJ1-2, is DTGVSQNPRHKITKRGQNVTFRCDPISEHNRLYWYRQTLGQGPEFLTYFQNEAQLEKSRLLSDRFSAERPKGSFSTLEIQRTEQGDSAMYLCSSSLQGYGYTFGSGTRLTVV.

CDR3 nucleotide sequence: TGTGCCAGCTCACCGCCGGGACTAGCGGTGCAGTTCTTC. Protein product: CASSPPGLAVQFF. The J gene is TRBJ2-1, the V gene TRBV18, with 11 bases lining up with TRBD2. The CDR3 contains 13 residues. Germline V gene data show CDR1 as KGHSH and CDR2 as LQKENI. J lost 12 bases, V lost 3 bases, and 4 bases had no gene match. Together with reference TRBV18 and TRBJ2-1, the CDR3 gives the full variable domain: NAGVMQNPRHLVRRRGQEARLRCSPMKGHSHVYWYRQLPEEGLKFMVYLQKENIIDESGMPKERFSAEFPKEGPSILRIQQVVRGDSAAYFCASSPPGLAVQFFGPGTRLTVL.

The J gene is TRBJ1-2, the V gene TRBV29-1; 7 nucleotides line up with TRBD1. The V and J ends lost 4 bases and 3 bases, in that order; junction bases with no gene match: 8. The CDR3 spans 14 residues. Germline V lookup: CDR1 SQVTM, CDR2 ANQGSEA. CDR3 DNA: TGCAGCGTTGTCCCCTTTACAGGGGACTATGGCTACACCTTC. Encoded protein: CSVVPFTGDYGYTF.

This clone was seen once. This rearrangement joins TRBV7-3 to TRBJ2-2; the D gene is possibly TRBD2 (5 bases). This CDR3 has 15 residues. From germline, CDR1 is SGHTA and CDR2 FQGTGA. V shed 3 bases and J shed 1 base, with 9 bases lying between them. Written as DNA, the CDR3 is TGTGCCAGCAGCTTGGTGGGGAGGAACACCGGGGAGCTGTTTTTT. Protein sequence: CASSLVGRNTGELFF.

CDR3 sequence: CASRFRDRGGEQYF. The CDR3 bases are TGTGCCAGCCGCTTCCGGGACAGGGGGGGCGAGCAGTACTTC. V is TRBV6-1 and J is TRBJ2-7; TRBD1 matches 11 bases. Germline lookup yields CDR1 MNHNS and CDR2 SASEGT. V shed 8 bases, J shed 6 bases, and the junction held 9 bases outside the gene matches. This CDR3 has 14 residues.

This clone came up once. The chain recombines TRBV7-2 with TRBJ1-5; 8 bases agree with TRBD1. CDR3 length: 16 residues. From germline, CDR1 is SGHTA and CDR2 FQGNSA. The V and J ends lost 4 bases and 2 bases, in that order; junction bases with no gene match: 7. The CDR3 coding sequence is TGTGCCAGCAGCTCAGGACAGGGTCATCGCAATCAGCCCCAGCATTTT. This encodes CASSSGQGHRNQPQHF.

This clone was observed many times. V and J are TRBV6-5 and TRBJ2-7, with TRBD1 matching 10 bases. CDR1 is MNHEY, CDR2 SVGAGI, per germline. CDR3 size: 14 residues. The junction had 5 bases not matched to a gene; V was cut back by 8 bases and J by 1 base. As DNA, the CDR3 is TGTGCCAGCGAAGGGACAGGGGTTTCCTACGAGCAGTACTTC. It specifies CASEGTGVSYEQYF.

A few counts support this clone. The chain couples TRBV7-9 to TRBJ2-3; TRBD2 matches at 7 bases. This CDR3 is built from 16 residues. The junction had 11 bases not matched to a gene; V was cut back by 4 bases and J by 4 bases. CDR1 is SEHNR, CDR2 FQNEAQ, per germline (reference sequence). CDR3 coding DNA: TGTGCCAGCAGCTCAAACGGACTAGGTGGAGCAGATACGCAGTATTTT. It translates to CASSSNGLGGADTQYF.

The rearrangement links TRBV11-2 to TRBJ1-1; D is perhaps TRBD1 (5 bases). Trimming stripped 5 bases from V and 5 bases from J, with 18 bases between. CDR3 length: 15 residues. Germline loops: CDR1 SGHAT, CDR2 FQNNGV. This chain's CDR3 is CASSPVPGGYTEAFF. In nucleotides, the CDR3 is TGTGCCAGCAGCCCCGTGCCCGGGGGGTATACTGAAGCTTTCTTT.

Concerning this clone itself: Possible read error: a much larger clone is one base away. The CDR3 bases are TGTGCCAGCAGTAAGGGGTACGAGCAGTACTTC. It encodes CASSKGYEQYF. The V and J genes are TRBV5-4 and TRBJ2-7; D is perhaps TRBD1 (5 bases). CDR1 SGHNT and CDR2 YYREEE come from the germline V gene (reference sequence). V was pared by 5 bases and J by 4 bases, with 7 bases between. CDR3 length: 11 residues.

The chain couples TRBV7-3 to TRBJ2-3; 7 bases agree with TRBD2. The CDR3 totals 15 residues. V lost 5 bases and J lost 2; bases outside the gene matches: 7. CDR1 and CDR2 from the germline V gene are SGHTA and FQGTGA. The DNA of the CDR3 is TGTGCCAGCAGCGTCCGCGGGGGTTACACAGATACGCAGTATTTT. This encodes CASSVRGGYTDTQYF.

This chain joins TRBV6-5 and TRBJ1-2, with 7 bases matching TRBD1. Germline-derived CDR1 and CDR2 are MNHEY and SVGAGI. The CDR3 loop spans 13 amino acids. V was pared by 6 bases and J by 8 bases, with 9 bases of the junction left unmatched. The CDR3 region is CASRPTGTGGYTF. The DNA of the CDR3 is TGTGCCAGCAGACCGACAGGGACCGGGGGCTACACCTTC.

The genes are TRBV5-4 and TRBJ1-4, with 10 bases that match TRBD1. Germline V gene data show CDR1 as SGHNT and CDR2 as YYREEE (reference sequence). V gave up 4 bases and J gave up 7 bases; unmatched junction bases: 7. The CDR3 has 15 residues. The CDR3 loop is CASSKTGGVGEKLFF. As DNA, the CDR3 is TGTGCCAGCAGCAAGACAGGGGGCGTAGGTGAAAAACTGTTTTTT.

The chain couples TRBV19 to TRBJ2-1, with 7 bases identical to TRBD2. The CDR3 sequence is 14 residues long. Looked up from germline, CDR1 is LNHDA and CDR2 is SQIVND (reference sequence). V lost 7 bases, J lost 6 bases, and 9 bases stayed unmatched. CDR3 loop: CASTSQPGGNEQFF. CDR3 nucleotide sequence: TGTGCCAGTACATCGCAGCCGGGGGGCAATGAGCAGTTCTTC.